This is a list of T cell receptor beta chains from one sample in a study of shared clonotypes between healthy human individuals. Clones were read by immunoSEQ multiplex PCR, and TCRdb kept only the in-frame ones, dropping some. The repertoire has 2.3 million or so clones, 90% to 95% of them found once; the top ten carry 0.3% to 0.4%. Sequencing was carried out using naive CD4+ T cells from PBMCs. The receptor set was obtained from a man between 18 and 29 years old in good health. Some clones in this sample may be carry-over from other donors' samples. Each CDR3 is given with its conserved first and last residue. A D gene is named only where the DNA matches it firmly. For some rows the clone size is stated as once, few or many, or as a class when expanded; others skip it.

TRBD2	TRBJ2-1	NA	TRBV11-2	TGTGCCAGCAGTTACGCTAGAGCGGGAGGAGACAATGAGCAGTTCTTC	CASSYARAGGDNEQFF
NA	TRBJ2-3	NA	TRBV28	TGTGCCAGCAGTTTAAGAGTGTCGGGATGGGGGACAGATACGCAGTATTTT	CASSLRVSGWGTDTQYF
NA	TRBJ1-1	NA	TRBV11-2	TGTGCCAGCAGCTTACGAGGAACTGAAGCTTTCTTT	CASSLRGTEAFF
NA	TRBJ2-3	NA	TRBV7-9	TGTGCCAGCAGCGCCTTGACCCGGGGAGGTAGCACAGATACGCAGTATTTT	CASSALTRGGSTDTQYF
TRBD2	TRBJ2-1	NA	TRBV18	TGTGCCAGCTCACCATCGGCTAGCGGGACCCATCCGGAGCAGTTCTTC	CASSPSASGTHPEQFF
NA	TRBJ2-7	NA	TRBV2	TGTGCCAGCAGTTCACAGGGAACAACCTACGAGCAGTACTTC	CASSSQGTTYEQYF
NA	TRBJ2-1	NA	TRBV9	TGTGCCAGCAGCGTCGCCCCGGGTTCCTACAATGAGCAGTTCTTC	CASSVAPGSYNEQFF
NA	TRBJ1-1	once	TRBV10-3	TGTGCCATCAGTGCCGCCGGAGGGTTGAACACTGAAGCTTTCTTT	CAISAAGGLNTEAFF
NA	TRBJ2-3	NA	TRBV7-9	TGTGCCAGCAGCTTAGACGGAAGCACAGATACGCAGTATTTT	CASSLDGSTDTQYF
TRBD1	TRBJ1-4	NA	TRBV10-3	TGTGCCACCCGGACAGGCCGGACCGATGAAAAACTGTTTTTT	CATRTGRTDEKLFF